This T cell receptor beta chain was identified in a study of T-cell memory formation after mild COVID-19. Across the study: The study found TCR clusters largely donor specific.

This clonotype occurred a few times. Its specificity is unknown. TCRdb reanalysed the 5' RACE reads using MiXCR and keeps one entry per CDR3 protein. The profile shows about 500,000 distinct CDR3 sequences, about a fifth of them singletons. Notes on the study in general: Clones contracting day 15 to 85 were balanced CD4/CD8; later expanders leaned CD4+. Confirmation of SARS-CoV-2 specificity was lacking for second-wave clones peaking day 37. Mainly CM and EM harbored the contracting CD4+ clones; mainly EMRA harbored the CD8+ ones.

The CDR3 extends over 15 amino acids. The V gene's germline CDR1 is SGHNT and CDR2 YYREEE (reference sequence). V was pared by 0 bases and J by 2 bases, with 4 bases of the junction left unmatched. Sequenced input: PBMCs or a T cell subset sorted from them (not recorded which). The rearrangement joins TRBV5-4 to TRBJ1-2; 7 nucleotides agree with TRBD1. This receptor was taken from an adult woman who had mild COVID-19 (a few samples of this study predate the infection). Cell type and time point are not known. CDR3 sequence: CASSLDRGANYGYTF. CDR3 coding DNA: TGTGCCAGCAGCTTGGACAGGGGAGCGAACTATGGCTACACCTTC.